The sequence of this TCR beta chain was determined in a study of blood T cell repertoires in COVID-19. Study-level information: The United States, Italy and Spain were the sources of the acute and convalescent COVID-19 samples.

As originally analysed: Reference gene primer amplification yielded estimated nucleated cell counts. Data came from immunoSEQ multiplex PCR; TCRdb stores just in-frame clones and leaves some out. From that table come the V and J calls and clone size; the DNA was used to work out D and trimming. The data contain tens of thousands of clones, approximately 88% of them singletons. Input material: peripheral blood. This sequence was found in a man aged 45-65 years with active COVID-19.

CDR3 sequence: CASSSERTGRRTGELFF. CDR3 nucleotides: TGTGCCAGCAGCTCCGAGAGGACAGGGCGGAGGACCGGGGAGCTGTTTTTT. The chain combines TRBV28 with TRBJ2-2; 8 bases line up with TRBD1. The J segment lost 5 bases and the V segment lost 6 bases, leaving 14 bases of the junction unmatched. The CDR3 sequence is 17 residues long. Per germline, CDR1 MDHEN and CDR2 SYDVKM. The full variable domain, rest sourced from reference TRBV28 and TRBJ2-2, is DVKVTQSSRYLVKRTGEKVFLECVQDMDHENMFWYRQDPGLGLRLIYFSYDVKMKEKGDIPEGYSVSREKKERFSLILESASTNQTSMYLCASSSERTGRRTGELFFGEGSRLTVL.